Below, 19 T cell receptor beta chains from the same sample are listed, as sequenced in a study of T cells in Graves' hyperthyroidism and ophthalmopathy. Amplification of TCR beta CDR3 regions was performed using RNA transcripts as template. HTBI primers were the set used in a first-round RT-PCR of the TCR CDR3. TCRdb processed the multiplex PCR reads anew with MiXCR; each CDR3 protein has one entry. Among around 180,000 distinct CDR3 sequences listed, over 15% were seen once. The sequencing sample was made of blood. The receptors shown here come from a woman aged 50 to 60 with Graves' hyperthyroidism.

The rearrangement links TRBV25-1 to TRBJ1-4, with D unclear. V lost 3 bases and J lost 7, with 6 bases in between. CDR3 size: 12 residues. Germline CDR1 and CDR2: MGHDK and SYGVNS. The CDR3 protein is CASSEGGEKLFF. Written as DNA, the CDR3 is TGTGCCAGCAGTGAGGGAGGTGAAAAACTGTTTTTT.

This clonotype was seen at least ten times. This chain uses TRBV6-2 or TRBV6-3 with TRBJ2-2; no reliable D call. The CDR3 loop spans 15 amino acids. Looked up from germline, CDR1 is MNHEY and CDR2 is SVGEGT. V was pared by 0 bases and J by 8 bases, with 13 bases between. This CDR3 reads CASSYSIGSGGELFF. The CDR3 nucleotides are TGTGCCAGCAGTTACTCGATAGGTTCCGGAGGGGAGCTGTTTTTT.

This clonotype was recorded a few times. The chain links TRBV7-2 to TRBJ2-2; 12 bases are a match to TRBD2. V shed 2 bases, J shed 5 bases, and the junction held 3 bases outside the gene matches. This CDR3 comprises 16 residues. Germline CDR1 and CDR2: SGHTA and FQGNSA. The DNA for the CDR3 is TGTGCCAGCAGCTTACTAGGACTAGCGGGGACCGGGGAGCTGTTTTTT. The encoded protein is CASSLLGLAGTGELFF.

The chain has TRBV9 and TRBJ1-1; 10 nucleotides line up with TRBD1. Per the germline V gene, CDR1 is SGDLS and CDR2 is YYNGEE. Trimming took 3 bases from V and 4 from J; bases not matched to a gene: 12. There are 17 residues in the CDR3. The DNA of the CDR3 is TGTGCCAGCAGCGAGAGGGGTGACAGGGGGCCGGGCACTGAAGCTTTCTTT. Its protein is CASSERGDRGPGTEAFF.

The chain combines TRBV19 with TRBJ1-5; 7 bases are shared with TRBD1. V lost 9 bases and J lost 2; bases outside the gene matches: 4. Germline V lookup: CDR1 LNHDA, CDR2 SQIVND (reference sequence). The CDR3 extends over 13 amino acids. The chain's CDR3 is CASTDRRNQPQHF. The CDR3 region has the DNA TGTGCCAGCACGGACAGGCGCAATCAGCCCCAGCATTTT. The full variable domain, its missing parts supplied by reference TRBV19 and TRBJ1-5, is DGGITQSPKYLFRKEGQNVTLSCEQNLNHDAMYWYRQDPGQGLRLIYYSQIVNDFQKGDIAEGYSVSREKKESFPLTVTSAQKNPTAFYLCASTDRRNQPQHFGDGTRLSIL.

This clonotype occurred many times. The gene calls are TRBV2 and TRBJ1-2, with TRBD1 matching over 12 bases. Unmatched junction bases numbered 5, after V lost 2 bases and J lost 4 bases. The CDR3 runs to 16 residues. The germline V gene encodes CDR1 SNHLY and CDR2 FYNNEI. CDR3 loop: CASSEHGTGGGYGYTF. The CDR3 DNA follows: TGTGCCAGCAGTGAACACGGGACAGGGGGCGGCTATGGCTACACCTTC.

With respect to this clonotype: A junction boundary mismatches the germline segment, possibly from a read error. The CDR3 here is CASSLGQGGYGYAF. CDR3 DNA sequence: TGTGCCAGCAGCTTGGGACAGGGAGGTTATGGCTACGCCTTC. The chain links TRBV7-9 to TRBJ1-2, with 9 bases that match TRBD1. CDR3 size: 14 residues. CDR1 SEHNR and CDR2 FQNEAQ come from the germline V gene (reference sequence). The full variable domain, with the rest looked up from reference TRBV7-9 and TRBJ1-2, is DTGVSQNPRHKITKRGQNVTFRCDPISEHNRLYWYRQTLGQGPEFLTYFQNEAQLEKSRLLSDRFSAERPKGSFSTLEIQRTEQGDSAMYLCASSLGQGGYGYAFGSGTRLTVV.

This clonotype has at least ten counts. This chain links TRBV2 with TRBJ1-6; TRBD1 matches 7 bases. V was pared by 5 bases and J by 7 bases, with 8 bases of the junction left unmatched. The CDR3 has 15 residues. The germline V gene encodes CDR1 SNHLY and CDR2 FYNNEI. The CDR3 spells CASSLQGKSNSPLHF. Written as DNA, the CDR3 is TGTGCCAGCAGTTTACAGGGGAAGAGCAATTCACCCCTCCACTTT.

This clonotype was seen many times. The rearrangement links TRBV7-2 to TRBJ2-3; TRBD1 agrees at 8 bases. Germline V gene lookup returns CDR1 SGHTA and CDR2 FQGNSA. Germline trimming cut 2 bases from V and 5 bases from J; bases unmatched to any gene: 6. The CDR3 runs to 15 residues. The CDR3 coding sequence is TGTGCCAGCAGCTTAACCAGGGGGCGAATAGATACGCAGTATTTT. Translated: CASSLTRGRIDTQYF.

This clonotype was found many times. The chain employs TRBV6-5 and TRBJ2-5; the match to TRBD1 covers 7 bases. With 2 bases clipped from V and 4 bases from J, the junction kept 1 base outside the gene matches. CDR3 length: 13 amino acids. From germline, CDR1 is MNHEY and CDR2 SVGAGI. CDR3: CASSYRGRETQYF. The CDR3 DNA sequence: TGTGCCAGCAGTTACAGGGGGCGAGAGACCCAGTACTTC.

This clonotype was counted at least ten times. The chain is built from TRBV5-1 and TRBJ2-2; D call uncertain. The CDR3 is 14 amino acids. V was trimmed by 6 bases and J by 7 bases, leaving 16 bases between them. Germline V lookup: CDR1 SGHRS, CDR2 YFSETQ. CDR3 in DNA: TGCGCCAGCAATAGTGGGCAGCCCTACGGGGAGCTGTTTTTT. Protein sequence: CASNSGQPYGELFF.

The CDR3 nucleotides read TGCAGTGCTAGAGAAGAGGAGCGAGTCACCGGGGAGCTGTTTTTT. Residues: CSAREEERVTGELFF. The chain couples TRBV20-1 to TRBJ2-2; no definite D call. The CDR3 sequence is 15 residues long. CDR1 and CDR2 from the germline V gene are DFQATT and SNEGSKA (reference sequence). V lost 0 bases to trimming and J lost 4 bases, with 12 bases between them.

This clonotype was detected a few times. This could be a read error, since a much larger clone is one nucleotide away. The rearrangement links TRBV5-1 to TRBJ2-7; D remains ambiguous. The CDR3 totals 14 residues. Germline V gene data show CDR1 as SGHRS and CDR2 as YFSETQ. CDR3 residues: CASSLQASSYVQYF. In nucleotides, the CDR3 is TGCGCCAGCAGCTTGCAGGCCAGCTCCTACGTGCAGTACTTC.

This clonotype was seen at least ten times. This chain uses TRBV7-9 with TRBJ1-3, with 8 bases that match TRBD1. V shed 3 bases and J 3 bases; nucleotides not matched to a gene: 7. This CDR3 is built from 16 residues. The germline CDR1 and CDR2 sequences are SEHNR and FQNEAQ (reference sequence). This chain's CDR3 is CASSFTDRVDGNTIYF. CDR3 coding DNA: TGTGCCAGCAGCTTTACGGACAGGGTGGATGGAAACACCATATATTTT.

The gene calls are TRBV18 and TRBJ1-2; no clear D gene. From germline, CDR1 is KGHSH and CDR2 LQKENI. Trimming took off 0 bases at V and 9 bases at J, with 11 bases between the two ends. The CDR3 consists of 13 residues. The CDR3 region is CASSPPVFGSYTF. CDR3 nucleotide sequence: TGTGCCAGCTCACCACCGGTTTTCGGAAGCTACACCTTC.

There are many counts of this clonotype. The chain joins TRBV19 to TRBJ1-5; D ambiguous. V shed 3 bases and J shed 4 bases, with 13 bases lying between them. The CDR3 has 15 amino acids. CDR1 is LNHDA and CDR2 is SQIVND in the germline V gene (reference sequence). This CDR3 reads CASSIYGTANQPQHF. In DNA form, the CDR3 reads TGTGCCAGTAGTATTTATGGAACAGCAAATCAGCCCCAGCATTTT. The whole variable domain, filled in from reference TRBV19 and TRBJ1-5, reads DGGITQSPKYLFRKEGQNVTLSCEQNLNHDAMYWYRQDPGQGLRLIYYSQIVNDFQKGDIAEGYSVSREKKESFPLTVTSAQKNPTAFYLCASSIYGTANQPQHFGDGTRLSIL.

At least ten counts were recorded for this clonotype. The chain couples TRBV7-8 to TRBJ1-2, with D tentatively TRBD1 (5 bases). V was shortened by 1 base and J by 4 bases, with 16 bases between the two germline ends. This CDR3 region has 16 residues. Looked up from germline, CDR1 is SGHVS and CDR2 is FQNEAQ. The CDR3 loop is CASSLEGQGKGYGYTF. CDR3 coding DNA: TGTGCCAGCAGCTTAGAGGGCCAGGGAAAAGGCTATGGCTACACCTTC. Full variable domain (missing parts from reference TRBV7-8 and TRBJ1-2): GAGVSQSPRYKVAKRGQDVALRCDPISGHVSLFWYQQALGQGPEFLTYFQNEAQLDKSGLPSDRFFAERPEGSVSTLKIQRTQQEDSAVYLCASSLEGQGKGYGYTFGSGTRLTVV.

Comment on this clonotype: A much more abundant neighbour one base away suggests this may be a read error. J is TRBJ2-7 and V is TRBV19; the match to TRBD1 covers 7 bases. From germline, CDR1 is LNHDA and CDR2 SQIVND (reference sequence). CDR3 length: 14 residues. In DNA, the CDR3 is TGTACCAGTAGTACATCAGGGGACAGCTACGAGCAGTACTTC. It is translated as CTSSTSGDSYEQYF. The whole variable domain, remainder taken from reference TRBV19 and TRBJ2-7, is DGGITQSPKYLFRKEGQNVTLSCEQNLNHDAMYWYRQDPGQGLRLIYYSQIVNDFQKGDIAEGYSVSREKKESFPLTVTSAQKNPTAFYLCTSSTSGDSYEQYFGPGTRLTVT.

This chain joins TRBV20-1 and TRBJ2-7; D call uncertain. V gave up 3 bases and J gave up 3 bases, with 15 bases separating them. CDR1 and CDR2 (germline): DFQATT, SNEGSKA (reference sequence). The CDR3 has 14 amino acids. CDR3 loop: CSASLSESGYEQYF. The CDR3 bases are TGCAGTGCTAGCCTTTCTGAATCGGGCTACGAGCAGTACTTC.